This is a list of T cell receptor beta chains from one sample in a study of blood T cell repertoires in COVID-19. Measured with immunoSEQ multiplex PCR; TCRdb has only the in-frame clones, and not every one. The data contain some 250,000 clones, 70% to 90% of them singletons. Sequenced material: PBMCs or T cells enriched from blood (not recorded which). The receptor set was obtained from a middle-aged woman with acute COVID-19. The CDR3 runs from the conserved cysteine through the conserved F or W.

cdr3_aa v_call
CASSQLSRGQPQHF TRBV6-5
CASSPFGTENQETQYF TRBV18
CASSGGGGFSDTQYF TRBV25-1
CASSAGQGWQPQHF TRBV12-1
CAWGTSGNEQYF TRBV30
CASSLREGNSPLHF TRBV11-3
CASSETAGGRLDTQYF TRBV9
CASSLVPGQGRSEAFF TRBV5-1
CASKPGQGLSEPQHF TRBV6-5
CASSLGSQGADNEQFF TRBV7-6
CASSNVEEETQYF TRBV2
CASSQQGRNSPLHF TRBV14
CASSQVATSGRGNFNEQFF TRBV14
CASRSRTSGSGGEQFF TRBV5-1
CASRTGGGEKLFF TRBV12-3/TRBV12-4
CASSRVDGELFF TRBV19
CASSLGGGPQGEQYF TRBV5-1
CASSLASSGRDPYNEQFF TRBV7-9
CASSSGIANTGELFF TRBV6-5
CASSKGQGGTDTQYF TRBV7-9
CASSDGQPNTGELFF TRBV9
CAWSPGQGTGELFF TRBV30
CASSFTPGIGTYEQYF TRBV7-2
CSALEAGRRNTIYF TRBV29-1
CASSSLAGGLQETQYF TRBV7-6
CASSNPHTGASTGELFF TRBV9
CATSGSYYNEQFF TRBV24-1
CASSLVQGSYEQYF TRBV5-1
CSVTLTGGPYEQYF TRBV29-1
CASSLGSRSGGNEQFF TRBV5-1
CASSSGTRFDEQFF TRBV7-3
CASSLSARTPGNTIYF TRBV27
CAAAGWRVNQETQYF TRBV6-4